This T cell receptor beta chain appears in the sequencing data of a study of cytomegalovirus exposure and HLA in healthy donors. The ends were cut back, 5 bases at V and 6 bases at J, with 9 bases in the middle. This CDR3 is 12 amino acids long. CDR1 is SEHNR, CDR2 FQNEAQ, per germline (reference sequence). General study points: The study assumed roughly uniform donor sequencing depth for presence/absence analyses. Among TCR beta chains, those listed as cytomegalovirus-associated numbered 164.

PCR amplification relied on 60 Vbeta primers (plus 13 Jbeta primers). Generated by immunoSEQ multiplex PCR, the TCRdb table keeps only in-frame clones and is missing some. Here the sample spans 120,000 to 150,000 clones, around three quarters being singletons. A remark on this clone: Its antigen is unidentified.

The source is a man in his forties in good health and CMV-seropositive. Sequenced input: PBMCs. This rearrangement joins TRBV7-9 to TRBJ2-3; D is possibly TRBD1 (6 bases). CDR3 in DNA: TGTGCCAGCAGCGCCAGGGGTGATACGCAGTATTTT. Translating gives CASSARGDTQYF.